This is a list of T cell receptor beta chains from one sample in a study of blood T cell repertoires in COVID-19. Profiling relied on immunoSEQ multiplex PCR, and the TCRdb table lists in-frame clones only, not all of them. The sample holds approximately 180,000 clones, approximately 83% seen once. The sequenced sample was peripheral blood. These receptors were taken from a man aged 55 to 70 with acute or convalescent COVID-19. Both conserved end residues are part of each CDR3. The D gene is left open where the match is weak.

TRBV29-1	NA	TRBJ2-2	CSVVLGGGFTGELFF
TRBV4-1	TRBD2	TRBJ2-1	CASSPGLAGVYNEQFF
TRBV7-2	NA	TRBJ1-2	CASSSGRGSTYGYTF
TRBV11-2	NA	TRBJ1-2	CASSSRVLANYGYTF
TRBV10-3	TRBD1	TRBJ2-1	CAIAGTGGGNEQFF
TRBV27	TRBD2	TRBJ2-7	CASSTSIAGLWEQYF
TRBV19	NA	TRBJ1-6	CASSIEAGTNSPLHF
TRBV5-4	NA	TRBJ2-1	CASSLIGGDNEQFF
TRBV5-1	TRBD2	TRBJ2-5	CASSFGGLASGRQETQYF
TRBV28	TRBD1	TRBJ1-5	CASSSGQGWNQPQHF
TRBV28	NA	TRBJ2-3	CASTRVGDTQYF
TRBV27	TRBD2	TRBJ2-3	CASSLSQVLAGASDTQYF
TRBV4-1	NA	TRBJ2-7	CASSQPGTFNYEQYF
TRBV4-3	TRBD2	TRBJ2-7	CASSQERGWGGSYEQYF
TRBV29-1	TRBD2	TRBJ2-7	CSVRREDSYEQYF
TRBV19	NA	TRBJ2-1	CASSNPPGQNHNEQFF
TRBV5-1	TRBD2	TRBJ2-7	CASSSDGGSYEQYF
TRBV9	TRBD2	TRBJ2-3	CASSPRLAGGTNTQYF
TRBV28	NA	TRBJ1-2	CASTPPGGRAYGYTF
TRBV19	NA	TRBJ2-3	CATMSKRAGTTDTQYF
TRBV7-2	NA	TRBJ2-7	CASRPLGGGGEQYF
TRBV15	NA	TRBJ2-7	CATSRRGSTLNEQYF
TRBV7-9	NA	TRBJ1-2	CASSLIKGDYGYTF
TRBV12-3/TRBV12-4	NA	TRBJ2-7	CASSPRGGYEQYF
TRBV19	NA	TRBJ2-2	CATVNRGELFF
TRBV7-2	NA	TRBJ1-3	CASSLGTGTGNTIYF
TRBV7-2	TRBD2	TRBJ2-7	CASSSQRFSGEGHYEQYF
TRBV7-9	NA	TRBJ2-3	CASSPGGGDTQYF
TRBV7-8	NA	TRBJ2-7	CASSLGRGSGSYEQYF
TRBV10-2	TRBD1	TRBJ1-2	CASRADRGLYGYTF
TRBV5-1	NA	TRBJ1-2	CASSLTEEYGYTF
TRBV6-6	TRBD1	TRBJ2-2	CASSRQGNTGELFF
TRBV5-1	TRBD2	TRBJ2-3	CASSLASGPSTDTQYF
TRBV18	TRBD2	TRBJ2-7	CASSLAGTSYEQYF
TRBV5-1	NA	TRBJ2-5	CASSLDRLETQYF
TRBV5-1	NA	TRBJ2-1	CASSSDSPSYNEQFF
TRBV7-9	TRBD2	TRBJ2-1	CASSPRLAGIDNEQFF